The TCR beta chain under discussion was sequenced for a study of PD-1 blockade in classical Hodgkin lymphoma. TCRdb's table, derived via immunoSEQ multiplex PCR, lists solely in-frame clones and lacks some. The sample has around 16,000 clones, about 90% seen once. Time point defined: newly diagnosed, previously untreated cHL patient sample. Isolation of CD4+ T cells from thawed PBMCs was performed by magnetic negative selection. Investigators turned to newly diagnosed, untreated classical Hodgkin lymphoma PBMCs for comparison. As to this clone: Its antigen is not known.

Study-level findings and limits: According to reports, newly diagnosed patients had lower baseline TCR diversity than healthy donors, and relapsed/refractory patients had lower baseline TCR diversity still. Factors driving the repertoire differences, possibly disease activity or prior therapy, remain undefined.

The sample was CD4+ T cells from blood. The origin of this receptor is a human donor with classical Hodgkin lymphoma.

The CDR3, as DNA: TGTGCCAGCAGTTACAGGGGGAACACTGAAGCTTTCTTT. Translated: CASSYRGNTEAFF. V and J are TRBV6-6 and TRBJ1-1; D perhaps matches TRBD1 (5 bases). With 2 bases removed from V and 1 base from J, the gap between germline ends came to 5 bases. CDR1 MNHNY and CDR2 SVGAGI come from the germline V gene (reference sequence). The CDR3 has 13 amino acids.